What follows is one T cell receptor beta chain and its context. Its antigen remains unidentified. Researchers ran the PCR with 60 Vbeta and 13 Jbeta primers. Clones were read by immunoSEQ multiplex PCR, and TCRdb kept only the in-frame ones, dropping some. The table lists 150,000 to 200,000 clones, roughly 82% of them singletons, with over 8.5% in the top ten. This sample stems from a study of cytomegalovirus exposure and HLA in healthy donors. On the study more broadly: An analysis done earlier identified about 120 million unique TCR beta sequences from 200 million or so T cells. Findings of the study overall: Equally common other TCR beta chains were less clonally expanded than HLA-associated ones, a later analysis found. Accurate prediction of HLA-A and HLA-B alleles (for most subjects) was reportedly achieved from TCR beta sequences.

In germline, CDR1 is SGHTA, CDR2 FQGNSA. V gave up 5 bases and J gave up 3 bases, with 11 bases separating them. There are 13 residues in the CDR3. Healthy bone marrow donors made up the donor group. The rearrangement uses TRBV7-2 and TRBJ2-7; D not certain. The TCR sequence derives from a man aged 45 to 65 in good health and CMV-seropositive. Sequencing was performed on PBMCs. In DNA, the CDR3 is TGTGCCAGCAGCCCAGGCCCCTACTACGAGCAGTACTTC. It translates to CASSPGPYYEQYF.